This T cell receptor (beta chain) is from a study of OX40 agonist ivuxolimab in advanced cancers. Across the whole study: Patients in the trial were receiving intravenous ivuxolimab every 2 weeks, at doses of 0.01 to 10 mg/kg. Three patients responded partially, comprising one with hepatocellular carcinoma and two with cutaneous melanoma.

Comments on this clone: Its target is not known.

Libraries were prepared by immunoSEQ multiplex PCR; TCRdb keeps only in-frame clonotypes and omits some of them. This table holds about 70,000 clones, around 84% found once. With 7 bases removed from V and 1 base from J, the gap between germline ends came to 10 bases. The germline V gene encodes CDR1 MNHNS and CDR2 SASEGT. This CDR3 comprises 14 residues. Findings and caveats of the study: Compared with CD4+, CD8+ T cells on average had more expanded clones.

Blood got drawn at baseline, again on cycle 4 day 1, and then on cycle 7 day 1. The gene calls are TRBV6-1 and TRBJ1-4, with D uncertain. The material sequenced was CD4+ or CD8+ T cells sorted from blood, taken in a trial of the OX40 agonist ivuxolimab. The TCR sequence derives from an adult with an advanced solid tumor such as melanoma, head and neck, liver or kidney cancer. In DNA, the CDR3 is TGTGCCAGCACCCCTGGGAGAACTAATGAAAAACTGTTTTTT. This translates into CASTPGRTNEKLFF.